Below are 17 T cell receptor beta chains sequenced from a single sample in a study of Graves' ophthalmopathy and Graves' hyperthyroidism. RNA served as the template for amplifying TCR beta CDR3 regions. HTBI-primed RT-PCR formed the first round, and a multiplex PCR formed the second. TCRdb passed the multiplex PCR reads through MiXCR, listing each CDR3 protein once. There are 560,000 or so distinct CDR3 sequences in the sample; approximately 35% occur only once, and approximately 4.1% lies in the top ten. Specimen: peripheral blood or thyroid tissue (not recorded which). The source is an adult man with Graves' hyperthyroidism.

This clonotype was seen a handful of times. This chain uses TRBV7-2 with TRBJ2-3; 7 nucleotides match TRBD1. Per germline, CDR1 SGHTA and CDR2 FQGNSA. V was clipped by 4 bases and J by 2 bases; unmatched bases: 6. This CDR3 comprises 15 residues. The CDR3 here is CASSSGTDPTDTQYF. CDR3 bases: TGTGCCAGCAGCTCCGGGACAGATCCCACAGATACGCAGTATTTT.

On this clonotype: This may arise from a read error, as a much more abundant clone is one base away. The chain is built from TRBV4-2 and TRBJ1-1; D unresolved. This CDR3 is built from 15 residues. Germline V lookup: CDR1 LGHNA, CDR2 YNFKEQ. DNA for the CDR3: TGTGCCATCAGCCAAGATCGGACGGTGAACACTGAAGCTTTCTTT. It yields the protein CAISQDRTVNTEAFF.

V is TRBV28 and J is TRBJ2-7; D not resolved. The CDR3 spans 13 residues. Germline values: CDR1 MDHEN, CDR2 SYDVKM. Trimming removed 4 bases from V and 4 bases from J, with 11 bases in between. The DNA for the CDR3 is TGTGCCAGCAGTTCATCAGGCACATACGAGCAGTACTTC. Protein: CASSSSGTYEQYF. The variable domain in full, with the rest retrieved from reference TRBV28 and TRBJ2-7, is DVKVTQSSRYLVKRTGEKVFLECVQDMDHENMFWYRQDPGLGLRLIYFSYDVKMKEKGDIPEGYSVSREKKERFSLILESASTNQTSMYLCASSSSGTYEQYFGPGTRLTVT.

This clonotype turned up a few times. The chain uses TRBV6-5 and TRBJ2-2; 12 bases are a match to TRBD2. Germline assignment: CDR1 MNHEY and CDR2 SVGAGI. V trimming: 6 bases; J trimming: 1 base; junction bases outside the gene matches: 6. The CDR3 loop spans 17 amino acids. DNA of the CDR3: TGTGCCAGCAGCCTGACTAGCGGGGGAGTGAACACCGGGGAGCTGTTTTTT. Translated: CASSLTSGGVNTGELFF.

This clonotype was seen more than once but under ten times. The chain couples TRBV29-1 to TRBJ2-5; 9 bases map to TRBD2. The CDR3 runs to 14 residues. Germline values: CDR1 SQVTM, CDR2 ANQGSEA. J lost 5 bases, V lost 7 bases, and 11 bases had no gene match. The CDR3 nucleotides are TGCAGCGGGGCCGGAGCGGGAGGTGGGGAGACCCAGTACTTC. Its protein product is CSGAGAGGGETQYF. The variable domain in full, completed from reference TRBV29-1 and TRBJ2-5, reads SAVISQKPSRDICQRGTSLTIQCQVDSQVTMMFWYRQQPGQSLTLIATANQGSEATYESGFVIDKFPISRPNLTFSTLTVSNMSPEDSSIYLCSGAGAGGGETQYFGPGTRLLVL.

Comment on this clonotype: This is likely a read error, given that the CDR3 carries no conserved phenylalanine or tryptophan at its end. V and J are TRBV20-1 and TRBJ1-2; TRBD1 matches at 10 bases. V dropped 3 bases and J dropped 6; count of bases not matched to a gene: 10. The germline gives CDR1 DFQATT, CDR2 SNEGSKA (reference sequence). CDR3 length: 15 amino acids. The CDR3: CSARDRGLRTNGYTS. The CDR3 region has the DNA TGCAGTGCTAGGGACAGGGGGTTGCGAACAAATGGCTACACCTCC.

There are many counts of this clonotype. The chain combines TRBV7-9 with TRBJ2-7; TRBD2 matches 7 bases. With V trimmed by 5 bases and J by 3 bases, 4 bases remained unmatched. CDR3 length: 13 residues. Germline CDR1 SEHNR, CDR2 FQNEAQ (reference sequence). The CDR3 coding sequence is TGTGCCAGCAGCCCCGGGAGGCGCTACGAGCAGTACTTC. Residues: CASSPGRRYEQYF.

This chain uses TRBV19 with TRBJ2-7; either TRBD1 or TRBD2 may supply D (5 bases each). Germline CDR1 is LNHDA and CDR2 is SQIVND (reference sequence). There are 13 residues in the CDR3. With 9 bases removed from V and 4 bases from J, the gap between germline ends came to 16 bases. The CDR3 is CASTPGRAYEQYF. As DNA, the CDR3 is TGTGCCAGCACCCCGGGGCGGGCTTACGAGCAGTACTTC.

In the case of this clonotype: This clone may be a read error of a much larger clone one base away. The chain combines TRBV12-3 or TRBV12-4 with TRBJ1-4; D unclear. Trimming cost V 4 bases and J 3 bases, with 12 bases left between them. The CDR3 totals 15 residues. In nucleotides, the CDR3 is TGTGCCAGCAGTTATCGGGCAGCTTCTAATGAAAAACTGTTTTTT. Its protein is CASSYRAASNEKLFF.

This clonotype was observed many times. This chain links TRBV20-1 with TRBJ2-2; TRBD2 agrees at 10 bases. Germline lookup yields CDR1 DFQATT and CDR2 SNEGSKA (reference sequence). The CDR3 contains 13 residues. Trimming at V came to 2 bases and at J to 6 bases, leaving 0 bases not matched to a gene. The CDR3 spells CSARSGGAGELFF. The CDR3 DNA follows: TGCAGTGCTAGAAGCGGGGGGGCCGGGGAGCTGTTTTTT.

The chain recombines TRBV29-1 with TRBJ2-4, with 10 bases matching TRBD1. The CDR3 runs to 15 residues. The germline gives CDR1 SQVTM, CDR2 ANQGSEA. The ends lost 4 bases at V and 1 base at J; junction bases unmatched: 4. CDR3 loop: CSVAGTGEAKNIQYF. CDR3 DNA sequence: TGCAGCGTTGCCGGGACAGGGGAGGCCAAAAACATTCAGTACTTC.

This clonotype has a count of ten or more. The chain uses TRBV2 and TRBJ1-1, with TRBD1 as a possible D gene (6 bases). The CDR3 extends over 17 amino acids. V dropped 1 base and J dropped 1 base, with 16 bases sitting between them. CDR1 is SNHLY and CDR2 is FYNNEI in the germline V gene. CDR3: CASSEVLQGFGNTEAFF. The CDR3 DNA sequence: TGTGCCAGCAGTGAAGTACTACAGGGTTTTGGGAACACTGAAGCTTTCTTT.

The rearrangement joins TRBV28 to TRBJ1-4; no clear D. The CDR3 length is 14 residues. The V gene's germline CDR1 is MDHEN and CDR2 SYDVKM. V was cut by 6 bases and J by 8 bases, with 16 bases left in between. CDR3 amino acids: CASRSPWGYEKLFF. In DNA, the CDR3 is TGTGCCAGCAGGTCGCCTTGGGGATACGAAAAACTGTTTTTT. Supplemented by reference TRBV28 and TRBJ1-4, the full variable domain reads DVKVTQSSRYLVKRTGEKVFLECVQDMDHENMFWYRQDPGLGLRLIYFSYDVKMKEKGDIPEGYSVSREKKERFSLILESASTNQTSMYLCASRSPWGYEKLFFGSGTQLSVL.

In its sample, this clonotype was seen a few times. The junction does not match germline at one end; this may be a read error. The chain links TRBV7-2 to TRBJ2-5, with D unresolved. The CDR3 is made up of 8 amino acids. The germline V gene has CDR1 SGHTA and CDR2 FQGNSA. Written as DNA, the CDR3 is TGTGCCAGCAGCTTAGTTGGGTTT. Amino acids: CASSLVGF. The full variable domain, its missing parts supplied by reference TRBV7-2 and TRBJ2-5, is GAGVSQSPSNKVTEKGKDVELRCDPISGHTALYWYRQSLGQGLEFLIYFQGNSAPDKSGLPSDRFSAERTGGSVSTLTIQRTQQEDSAVYLCASSLVGFGPGTRLLVL.

Many counts were recorded for this clonotype. The rearrangement joins TRBV7-9 to TRBJ2-5; either TRBD1 or TRBD2 may supply D (5 bases each). Trimming shortened V by 5 bases and J by 2 bases, and 15 bases separated the two germline ends. Germline lookup yields CDR1 SEHNR and CDR2 FQNEAQ (reference sequence). This CDR3 has 15 residues. CDR3 in DNA: TGTGCCAGCAGCCGACCGGGACGTACACAAGAGACCCAGTACTTC. Translating gives CASSRPGRTQETQYF.

To note about this clonotype: A clone one base away is much larger, so this may be a read error. The chain joins TRBV29-1 to TRBJ2-5, with D perhaps being TRBD1 or TRBD2 (5 bases each). This CDR3 spans 12 amino acids. V lost 4 bases, J lost 5 bases, and 11 bases lay in between. Germline V gene lookup returns CDR1 SQVTM and CDR2 ANQGSEA. The CDR3 loop reads CSVVPGLETQYF. CDR3 DNA: TGCAGCGTTGTGCCGGGGCTGGAGACCCAGTACTTC.

In regard to this clonotype: This sequence may be a read error, since a much larger clone differs from it by one base. The CDR3: CAISGLQGNTEAFF. The CDR3 nucleotides read TGTGCCATCAGTGGGCTACAGGGGAACACTGAAGCTTTCTTT. V is TRBV10-3 and J is TRBJ1-1, with D possibly being TRBD1 (6 bases). The CDR3 loop spans 14 amino acids. Germline-derived CDR1 and CDR2 are ENHRY and SYGVKD. The V end was cut by 4 bases, the J end by 1 base, with 10 bases between.